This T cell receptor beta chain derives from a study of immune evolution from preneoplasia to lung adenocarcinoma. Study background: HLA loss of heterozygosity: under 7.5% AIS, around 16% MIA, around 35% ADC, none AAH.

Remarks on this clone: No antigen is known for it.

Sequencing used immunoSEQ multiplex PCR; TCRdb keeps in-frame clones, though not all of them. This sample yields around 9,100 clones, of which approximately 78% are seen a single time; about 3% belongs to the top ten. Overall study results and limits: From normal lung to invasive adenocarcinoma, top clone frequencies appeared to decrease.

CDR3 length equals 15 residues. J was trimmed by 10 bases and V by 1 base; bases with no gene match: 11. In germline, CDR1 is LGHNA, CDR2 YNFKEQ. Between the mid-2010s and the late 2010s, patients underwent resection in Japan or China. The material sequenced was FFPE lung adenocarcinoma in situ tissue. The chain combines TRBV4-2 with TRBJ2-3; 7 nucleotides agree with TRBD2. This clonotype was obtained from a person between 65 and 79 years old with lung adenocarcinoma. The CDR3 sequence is CASSQVGLGGSAQYF. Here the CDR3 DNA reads TGTGCCAGCAGCCAAGTCGGATTGGGGGGGTCGGCGCAGTATTTT.